This T cell receptor beta chain derives from a study of blood T cell repertoires in COVID-19. At the level of the study: Samples came from the United States, Italy and Spain, spanning acute and convalescent COVID-19.

Those who participated ranged in age from roughly 18 to 90 years and resided in about two dozen US areas. Recovered Cohort 3 donors showed two negative PCRs, clearance, or symptom resolution. The CDR3 length is 15 residues. Germline V gene sequence: CDR1 SGHAT, CDR2 FQNNGV. V shed 2 bases and J 3 bases; nucleotides not matched to a gene: 4. Some clones are missing from TCRdb's copy, which holds only in-frame ones; the method was immunoSEQ multiplex PCR. The data show roughly 300,000 clones, roughly 87% seen once. The source is a woman in her 30s who had recovered from COVID-19. Sequencing used PBMCs or T cells enriched from blood (not recorded which). The chain uses TRBV11-2 and TRBJ2-7; 10 nucleotides line up with TRBD2. The CDR3 DNA is TGTGCCAGCAGCTTAATGCTAGCGGGGGTCTACGAGCAGTACTTC. This translates into CASSLMLAGVYEQYF.